This T cell receptor (beta chain) was recovered during a study of identifying expanded T cells in peripheral blood. Study-level results: Over two and four weeks, about 15 and 19 clones changed, versus roughly 1.2 between replicates. Approximately 2-week clone count variance significantly increased as total template count grew.

Germline CDR1 SGHVS, CDR2 FNYEAQ. The CDR3 is made up of 13 amino acids. With 10 bases clipped from V and 5 bases from J, the junction kept 8 bases outside the gene matches. Generated by immunoSEQ multiplex PCR, the TCRdb table keeps only in-frame clones and is missing some. The data show about 63,000 clones, about 85% seen once. Concerning this clone itself: Its antigen is as yet unknown.

The clonotype comes from a person aged 18 to 75 in good health. The V gene is TRBV7-6, the J gene TRBJ2-3, with 8 bases lining up with TRBD2. Sample: blood. CDR3 protein: CATGRGAQDTQYF. CDR3 sequence (DNA): TGTGCCACAGGGCGGGGGGCCCAAGATACGCAGTATTTT.